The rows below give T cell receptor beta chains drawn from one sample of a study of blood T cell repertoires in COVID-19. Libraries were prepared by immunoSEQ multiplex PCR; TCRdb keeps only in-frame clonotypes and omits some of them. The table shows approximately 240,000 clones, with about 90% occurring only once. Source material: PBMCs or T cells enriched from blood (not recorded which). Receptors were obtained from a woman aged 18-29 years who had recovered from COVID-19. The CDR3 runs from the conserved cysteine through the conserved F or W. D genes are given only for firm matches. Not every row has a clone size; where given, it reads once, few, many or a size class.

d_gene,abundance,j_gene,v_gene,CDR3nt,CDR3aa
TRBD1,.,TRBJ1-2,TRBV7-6,TGTGCCAGCAGCTTAGGGCCGGGACAGAGCCTCTGGGGCTACACCTTC,CASSLGPGQSLWGYTF
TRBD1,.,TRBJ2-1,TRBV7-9,TGTGCCAGCAGCAACAGGGGGCACGGGGCGGGCCCATCCAATGAGCAGTTCTTC,CASSNRGHGAGPSNEQFF
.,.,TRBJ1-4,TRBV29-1,TGCAGCGCCGTCGAAAGCCGGAATGAAAAACTGTTTTTT,CSAVESRNEKLFF
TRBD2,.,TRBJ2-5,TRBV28,TGTGCCAGCACGGGGGGAGAGACCCAGTACTTC,CASTGGETQYF
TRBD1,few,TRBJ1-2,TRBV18,TGTGCCAGCTCAGCACAGGGGAAGTATGGCTACACCTTC,CASSAQGKYGYTF
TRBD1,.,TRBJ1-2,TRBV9,TGTGCCAGCAGCGTAGGGGGGACAGGGCACTATGGCTACACCTTC,CASSVGGTGHYGYTF
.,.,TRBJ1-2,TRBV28,TGTGCCAGCAGTCCGGCTGGGGGCGGCTATGGCTACACCTTC,CASSPAGGGYGYTF
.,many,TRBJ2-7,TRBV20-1,TGCAGTGCTAGAGATCTGAGCGAGCAGTACTTC,CSARDLSEQYF
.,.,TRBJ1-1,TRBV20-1,TGCAGTGCCAGTCTAGGGAACACTGAAGCTTTCTTT,CSASLGNTEAFF
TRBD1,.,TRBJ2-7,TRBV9,TGTGCCAGCAGCGTAGGACAGGGTCCTTACGAGCAGTACTTC,CASSVGQGPYEQYF
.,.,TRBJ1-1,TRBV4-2,TGTGCCAGCAGCCAAGATTTTGAGGAAACTGAAGCTTTCTTT,CASSQDFEETEAFF
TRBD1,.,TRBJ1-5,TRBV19,TGTGCCAGTAGACTAAGGCCCCTTTCCCGGGACAGAAAACATCAGCCCCAGCATTTT,CASRLRPLSRDRKHQPQHF
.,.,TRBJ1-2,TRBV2,TGTGCCAGCAAGAAGGAGAAACTCTATGGCTACACCTTC,CASKKEKLYGYTF
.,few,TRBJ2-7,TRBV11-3,TGTGCCAGCAGTCACGGGCAGGGCGACGAGCAGTACTTC,CASSHGQGDEQYF
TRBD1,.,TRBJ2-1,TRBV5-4,TGTGCCAGCAGCTTATACCGGGACAGGGTTGTCGATGAGCAGTTCTTC,CASSLYRDRVVDEQFF
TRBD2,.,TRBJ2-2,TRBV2,TGTGCCAGCAGTGCAGCGGGACTAGCCCTCACCGGGGAGCTGTTTTTT,CASSAAGLALTGELFF
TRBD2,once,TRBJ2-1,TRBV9,TGTGCCAGCAGCCCCCTAGCGGGAGGGACCTACAATGAGCAGTTCTTC,CASSPLAGGTYNEQFF
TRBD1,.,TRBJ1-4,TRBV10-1,TGCGCCAGCAGTCCGGACAGGGATAATGAAAAACTGTTTTTT,CASSPDRDNEKLFF
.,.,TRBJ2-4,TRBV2,TGTGCCAGCACTCGGGACTCGGAACTTGAAAACATTCAGTACTTC,CASTRDSELENIQYF
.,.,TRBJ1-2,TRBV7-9,TGTGCCAGCAGCTCCGGGCGAGGGTACACCTTC,CASSSGRGYTF